Sequencing of this T cell receptor (beta chain) was carried out in a study of shared clonotypes between healthy human individuals (dated by TCRdb to 2019 to 2021). About the full investigation: The cohort comprised two women and three men aged 18 to 49 years. To estimate repertoire size and how much clonotypes are shared between individuals, the study performed deep sequencing of blood TCR repertoires from five healthy adults. For each donor, CD4 naive and CD4 memory were each run on three plates, CD8 naive on two plates, and CD8 memory on one plate. To increase sequencing depth and limit assay-specific biases, different laboratories used diverse techniques to prepare libraries and sequence TCR repertoires. Per donor, leukapheresis produced somewhere between about 0.8 and 9.5 billion PBMCs. The investigation overall reported the following: Even with the large sequencing depth, rarefaction of the sorted-subset datasets indicated that sequencing was incomplete. When several donors were compared, the shared fraction of clonotypes was around 5% for naive CD4, 3.5% for naive CD8, 2.3% for memory CD4, and about 0.36% for memory CD8. Pairwise subsampling indicated that sequencing depth was expected to affect the degree of clonotype sharing among donors. Higher generation probabilities were observed for clonotypes shared by all four sorted-subset donors than for non-shared clonotypes. Sampling was restricted to blood, and TCR repertoires in tissue are likely to differ from TCR repertoires in blood. Larger estimated clonotype richness was generally found for naive subsets than for memory subsets. The genetic and exposure-history diversity represented was limited by the small number of donors.

This clone has more than one count but fewer than ten. Its antigen is unknown. Qualities for individual bases were not recorded, and no much larger clone is one base off. The donors were healthy, HIV-negative adults who had no recently reported acute infections or vaccinations. Only Caucasian adults living in Nashville, Tennessee, USA were represented among the donors. CD4+ T cells were enriched by magnetic negative selection; naive cells were then positively selected on CD45RA, and the negative fraction formed the memory subset. Blood was collected by leukapheresis, and PBMCs were isolated by Ficoll-Histopaque density gradient centrifugation and then cryopreserved in liquid nitrogen vapor phase. Purity and quantity of every magnetically sorted T cell population were checked by analytical flow cytometry. From each sorted fraction, genomic DNA was isolated and quantified by UV absorbance on a Nanodrop 2000c.

TCR CDR3 regions were amplified from genomic DNA by multiplex PCR using the deep immunoSEQ assay. Extracted genomic DNA from each cell subset was spread evenly across all wells of several immunoSEQ 96-well plates, with each plate serving as a replicate. For sorted subsets, around 0.2 ug of genomic DNA, equivalent to 30,000 or so T cell genomes, went into each replicate PCR. Purified libraries were quantified with a Qubit 3.0 fluorometer, sized on a Bioanalyzer 2100, and re-quantified with the KAPA Library Quantification kit. Every immunoSEQ 96-well plate was sequenced on a separate single-read 150-cycle Illumina NextSeq 550 flow cell. Per the original workflow: Because only junctional sequences without quality scores were contained in the immunoSEQ output, filtering matching that applied to full-length reads could not be performed. Sequences were annotated with PyIR, a Python wrapper for IgBLAST v1.9, and V/J genes and CDR3 were assigned using IMGT germline references. Reads with weak V/J assignments (E-value above 1e-6), missing CDR3, stop codons, out-of-frame junctions, or ambiguous translated residues were removed. A V3J clonotype was defined by an identical inferred V gene, J gene, and CDR3 amino acid sequence. The percentage overlap between two repertoires was calculated by dividing the number of shared unique clonotypes by the size of the smaller repertoire. Three approaches were used to assess repertoire richness: RTK rarefaction, the Chao1 estimator, and Recon v2.1 estimates of unobserved clonotypes. OLGA was used to compute generation probabilities for all TCRbeta clonotypes that the gDNA method yielded from a few donors. What TCRdb holds here is the immuneACCESS table cut down to in-frame rearrangements. Part of the clones is not present; checked against another copy, under half of the missing clones reflect an unresolved V gene, and the others are unexplained. V, J and clone size are taken as reported in that table, and D and trimming were inferred from the DNA itself. This sample lists around 1.1 million clones; approximately 80% were detected once. The ten biggest clones cover roughly 0.57% of the sample.

CDR1 and CDR2 are read off the germline V gene as SGHTA and FQGNSA. V loses 6 bases of germline sequence and J loses 4 bases, and the interval between the two ends is 16 bases. The CDR3 contains 15 residues, cysteine and phenylalanine counted. Of all the DNA, just the CDR3 is kept, 45 bases in frame from base 1. This TCR was recovered from a man between 18 and 35 years old in good health. Some clones in this sample may be carry-over from other donors' samples. Input material: memory CD4+ T cells from PBMCs. Reading the label with the study, this specimen's cell subset or site is: CD45RA-negative fraction. This sequence uses TRBV7-2 and TRBJ1-5, with no confident D gene call. CDR3 sequence: CASSYTGSWNQPQHF. The DNA sequence reads TGTGCCAGCAGTTACACGGGTAGTTGGAATCAGCCCCAGCATTTT.